These T cell receptor beta chains were read from a single sample in a study of blood T cell repertoires in COVID-19. TCRdb's copy holds only in-frame clones and misses some; the assay was immunoSEQ multiplex PCR. Counted here are roughly 200,000 clones, 85% occurring once; the ten biggest clones make up around 20%. The sample taken for sequencing was PBMCs or T cells enriched from blood (not recorded which). These receptors were collected from a man between 35 and 55 years old who had recovered from COVID-19. CDR3s include the opening cysteine and the closing phenylalanine or tryptophan. Each record gives: D gene, clone size, V gene, J gene, CDR3 DNA, CDR3 protein. D genes are given only for firm matches. Clone size is given for some rows only: seen once, a few or many times, or a class if the clone is expanded.

>.|.|TRBV7-2|TRBJ2-1
TGTGCCAGCAGCCGGACTGCCAGCTCCTACAATGAGCAGTTCTTC
CASSRTASSYNEQFF
>TRBD2|.|TRBV18|TRBJ2-7
TGTGCCAGCTCATCAAAGGTGACTAGCGGGGCGAGCTCCTACGAGCAGTACTTC
CASSSKVTSGASSYEQYF
>TRBD2|.|TRBV11-2|TRBJ2-7
TGTGCCAGCAGCTTAGATTATAGCGGGACTAGGGCTGGAGAGCAGTACTTC
CASSLDYSGTRAGEQYF
>TRBD1|.|TRBV18|TRBJ2-7
TGTGCCAGCTCACGGGGGACAGGGGGCACTAGGTACGAGCAGTACTTC
CASSRGTGGTRYEQYF
>TRBD1|.|TRBV7-8|TRBJ2-7
TGTGCCAGCAGCCCCGGTCAAAAGACAGGGCCCTTCGGGGACGAGCAGTACTTC
CASSPGQKTGPFGDEQYF
>.|.|TRBV2|TRBJ1-4
TGTGCCACCCTAACTAATGAAAAACTGTTTTTT
CATLTNEKLFF
>TRBD2|.|TRBV11-3|TRBJ2-7
TGTGCCAGCAGCCCCATCGCTAGCGGGAGCTCCTACGAGCAGTACTTC
CASSPIASGSSYEQYF
>.|.|TRBV5-1|TRBJ2-7
TGCGCCAGCAGCTTGATCTCCGGGGGCGAGCAGTACTTC
CASSLISGGEQYF
>TRBD2|.|TRBV19|TRBJ2-5
TGTGCCAGTAGTACAGTCTGGGGAGTTGCGGGAGCGCAAGAGACCCAGTACTTC
CASSTVWGVAGAQETQYF
>TRBD1|.|TRBV5-4|TRBJ2-7
TGTGCCAGCAGCTTGGGGGGACAGGGTTCCTACGAGCAGTACTTC
CASSLGGQGSYEQYF
>.|.|TRBV18|TRBJ1-2
TGTGCCAGCTCACCCGAGGGGGATGGCTACACCTTC
CASSPEGDGYTF
>.|few|TRBV4-2|TRBJ1-1
TGTGCCAGCAGCCCAATCAGGGGCCCAACCGCGAACACTGAAGCTTTCTTT
CASSPIRGPTANTEAFF
>.|.|TRBV28|TRBJ1-3
TGTGCCAGCAACTCGATGCCGCGGTCCGGAAACACCATATATTTT
CASNSMPRSGNTIYF
>TRBD1|.|TRBV5-6|TRBJ1-2
TGTGCCAGCAGCTTGGGACAGGGGGCCGTAAGTGGTGGAGGCTACACCTTC
CASSLGQGAVSGGGYTF